Listed below are T cell receptor beta chains from one sample, sequenced in a study of blood T cell repertoires in COVID-19. Generated by immunoSEQ multiplex PCR, the TCRdb table keeps only in-frame clones and is missing some. Counted here are roughly 200,000 clones, about 88% occurring once; the ten biggest clones make up roughly 24%. The material sequenced was PBMCs or T cells enriched from blood (not recorded which). Receptors were obtained from a woman aged 40 to 50 in a cohort exposed to, infected with or recovered from COVID-19 (not recorded which). CDR3s include the opening cysteine and the closing phenylalanine or tryptophan. Fields, in order: clone size, J gene, D gene, V gene, CDR3 protein, CDR3 DNA. D genes are given only for firm matches. Size is omitted from some rows. Given values are once, few, many or a class for expanded clones.

>NA|TRBJ1-6|NA|TRBV27
CASSPMPPQGMSSYNSPLHF
TGTGCCAGCAGTCCTATGCCCCCCCAGGGGATGAGCTCCTATAATTCACCCCTCCACTTT
>NA|TRBJ2-3|TRBD1|TRBV24-1
CATRGTVSTDTQYF
TGTGCCACCAGAGGGACAGTAAGCACAGATACGCAGTATTTT
>NA|TRBJ1-2|NA|TRBV19
CASSTPTSDNIGYTF
TGTGCCAGTAGTACCCCAACCTCGGACAACATTGGCTACACCTTC
>NA|TRBJ1-1|NA|TRBV10-3
CAISQERVNTEAFF
TGTGCCATCAGCCAGGAGAGGGTGAACACTGAAGCTTTCTTT
>once|TRBJ2-1|TRBD2|TRBV27
CASGDSGGLYNEQFF
TGTGCCAGCGGTGATAGCGGGGGCCTCTACAATGAGCAGTTCTTC
>NA|TRBJ2-7|TRBD1|TRBV7-9
CASSPLRDRVSYEQYF
TGTGCCAGCAGCCCCCTCCGGGACAGGGTCTCCTACGAGCAGTACTTC
>NA|TRBJ2-1|NA|TRBV7-2
CASSLARVVNEQFF
TGTGCCAGCAGCTTAGCCAGGGTTGTGAATGAGCAGTTCTTC
>NA|TRBJ1-4|TRBD1|TRBV29-1
CSVVYRGREKLFF
TGCAGCGTTGTTTACAGGGGACGGGAAAAACTGTTTTTT
>NA|TRBJ1-1|NA|TRBV5-1
CASEPTGLNTEAFF
TGCGCCAGCGAGCCTACGGGGTTGAACACTGAAGCTTTCTTT
>NA|TRBJ2-7|TRBD2|TRBV27
CASKLAGSYEQYF
TGTGCCAGCAAACTAGCGGGCTCCTACGAGCAGTACTTC
>NA|TRBJ2-1|TRBD2|TRBV6-4
CASSETGTSGSEQFF
TGTGCCAGCTCCGAGACCGGGACTAGCGGGAGTGAGCAGTTCTTC
>NA|TRBJ2-1|NA|TRBV29-1
CSVPHGGFEQFF
TGCAGCGTACCCCATGGAGGGTTTGAGCAGTTCTTC
>NA|TRBJ2-7|TRBD1|TRBV7-9
CASSRTGSYEQYF
TGTGCCAGCAGCCGGACAGGGAGCTACGAGCAGTACTTC
>NA|TRBJ2-1|NA|TRBV7-8
CASSLETGGSYNEQFF
TGTGCCAGCAGCTTAGAGACCGGAGGCTCCTACAATGAGCAGTTCTTC
>NA|TRBJ1-1|NA|TRBV7-8
CASSLDRSEAFF
TGTGCCAGCAGCCTCGACAGATCTGAAGCTTTCTTT
>few|TRBJ2-2|NA|TRBV29-1
CSVAANTGELFF
TGCAGCGTGGCAGCGAACACCGGGGAGCTGTTTTTT
>NA|TRBJ2-1|TRBD2|TRBV9
CASSEQQSGTSSAHEQFF
TGTGCCAGCAGCGAGCAACAATCCGGGACTAGCAGTGCTCATGAGCAGTTCTTC
>NA|TRBJ1-5|NA|TRBV21-1
CASSFDRGLQPQHF
TGTGCCAGCAGCTTCGACCGAGGCCTGCAGCCCCAGCATTTT
>NA|TRBJ2-7|TRBD2|TRBV4-3
CASSQEWTSVSYEQYF
TGCGCCAGCAGCCAAGAGTGGACTAGCGTCTCCTACGAGCAGTACTTC
>NA|TRBJ1-4|NA|TRBV19
CASSIERGYDEKLFF
TGTGCCAGTAGTATAGAGAGGGGGTACGATGAAAAACTGTTTTTT
>NA|TRBJ1-1|TRBD1|TRBV4-2
CASSHLATGWADTEAFF
TGTGCCAGCAGCCACCTAGCGACAGGGTGGGCGGACACTGAAGCTTTCTTT
>NA|TRBJ1-2|TRBD1|TRBV29-1
CSAPARDRDYGYTF
TGCAGCGCCCCCGCTAGGGACAGGGACTATGGCTACACCTTC
>NA|TRBJ1-5|TRBD1|TRBV18
CASSPRRQGSGNQPQHF
TGTGCCAGCTCACCCCGACGACAGGGGTCGGGCAATCAGCCCCAGCATTTT
>NA|TRBJ1-2|TRBD1|TRBV2
CASSGDGTDYGYTF
TGTGCCAGCAGTGGGGACGGGACAGACTATGGCTACACCTTC
>NA|TRBJ2-2|NA|TRBV15
CATSSQNTGELFF
TGTGCCACCAGCTCCCAGAATACCGGGGAGCTGTTTTTT
>NA|TRBJ2-7|NA|TRBV11-2
CASSTSGYEQYF
TGTGCCAGCAGCACGTCGGGCTACGAGCAGTACTTC
>NA|TRBJ1-1|TRBD1|TRBV11-3
CASSGKGQSEAFF
TGTGCCAGCAGCGGCAAGGGACAGTCGGAAGCTTTCTTT
>NA|TRBJ1-4|NA|TRBV2
CASSVWGRVDEKLFF
TGTGCCAGCAGTGTATGGGGCAGGGTGGATGAAAAACTGTTTTTT
>NA|TRBJ1-5|NA|TRBV19
CASSIPDSNNQPQHF
TGTGCCAGTAGTATACCCGACAGTAACAATCAGCCCCAGCATTTT
>NA|TRBJ2-6|NA|TRBV27
CASSSQGTGANVLTF
TGTGCCAGCAGTTCACAGGGAACTGGGGCCAACGTCCTGACTTTC
>NA|TRBJ2-7|NA|TRBV5-6
CASRLGRALDEQYF
TGTGCCAGCAGACTAGGAAGGGCTTTAGACGAGCAGTACTTC
>NA|TRBJ2-1|NA|TRBV5-8
CASSFQGGGYNEQFF
TGTGCCAGCAGCTTCCAGGGGGGCGGCTACAATGAGCAGTTCTTC
>few|TRBJ2-7|NA|TRBV4-1
CASRASETPAYEQYF
TGCGCCAGCAGAGCGTCCGAGACGCCAGCCTACGAGCAGTACTTC